This is a list of T cell receptor beta chains from one sample in a study of beta chain features in type 1 diabetes. Only in-frame clones appear in the TCRdb table, and some are missing; sequencing was by immunoSEQ multiplex PCR. The sample holds roughly 500,000 clones, roughly 30% seen once. Sequenced input: naive CD4+ T cells from blood. The source is a man aged 18 to 30 in good health. The CDR3 runs from the conserved cysteine through the conserved F or W. Each record gives: D gene, V gene, J gene, clone size, CDR3 DNA, CDR3 protein. The D gene is left open where the match is weak. Expanded clones get a size class; other rows say once, few or many, or leave the size out.

D gene: NA
V gene: TRBV5-1
J gene: TRBJ2-7
clone size: NA
CDR3 DNA: TGCGCCAGCAGCTTGGATGGCTCCTACGAGCAGTACTTC
CDR3 protein: CASSLDGSYEQYF

D gene: NA
V gene: TRBV28
J gene: TRBJ2-7
clone size: few
CDR3 DNA: TGTGCCAGCAGAACAGGAAGCTACGAGCAGTACTTC
CDR3 protein: CASRTGSYEQYF

D gene: NA
V gene: TRBV2
J gene: TRBJ2-2
clone size: NA
CDR3 DNA: TGTGCCAGCACCTACACCGGGGAGCTGTTTTTT
CDR3 protein: CASTYTGELFF

D gene: TRBD1
V gene: TRBV7-9
J gene: TRBJ1-1
clone size: NA
CDR3 DNA: TGTGCCAGCAGACCCAGGGACAGTTTGAACACTGAAGCTTTCTTT
CDR3 protein: CASRPRDSLNTEAFF

D gene: NA
V gene: TRBV27
J gene: TRBJ2-2
clone size: NA
CDR3 DNA: TGTGCCAGCAGCCTGAACACCGGGGAGCTGTTTTTT
CDR3 protein: CASSLNTGELFF

D gene: NA
V gene: TRBV7-6
J gene: TRBJ2-2
clone size: few
CDR3 DNA: TGTGCCAGCATTCCCCGCGGGATGACCGGGGAGCTGTTTTTT
CDR3 protein: CASIPRGMTGELFF

D gene: TRBD1
V gene: TRBV4-3
J gene: TRBJ2-5
clone size: few
CDR3 DNA: TGCGCCAGCAGCCAAGATCGAAAACAGGGGGGAGAGACCCAGTACTTC
CDR3 protein: CASSQDRKQGGETQYF

D gene: NA
V gene: TRBV30
J gene: TRBJ2-2
clone size: NA
CDR3 DNA: TGTGCCTGGAGTGTACAGAGGAGCGGGGAGCTGTTTTTT
CDR3 protein: CAWSVQRSGELFF

D gene: TRBD2
V gene: TRBV9
J gene: TRBJ2-7
clone size: once
CDR3 DNA: TGTGCCAGCAGCTTAACCAACGGCGGGAGGCACGACGAGCAGTACTTC
CDR3 protein: CASSLTNGGRHDEQYF

D gene: TRBD1
V gene: TRBV30
J gene: TRBJ2-7
clone size: NA
CDR3 DNA: TGTGCCTCCCTAGACAGGGAACATACCTACGAGCAGTACTTC
CDR3 protein: CASLDREHTYEQYF

D gene: NA
V gene: TRBV5-6
J gene: TRBJ1-2
clone size: NA
CDR3 DNA: TGTGCCAGCAGCACGACAGGATTCTACACCTTC
CDR3 protein: CASSTTGFYTF

D gene: NA
V gene: TRBV2
J gene: TRBJ2-6
clone size: few
CDR3 DNA: TGTGCCAGCACTCTTGACACCTCTGGGGCCAACGTCCTGACTTTC
CDR3 protein: CASTLDTSGANVLTF

D gene: TRBD1
V gene: TRBV19
J gene: TRBJ2-1
clone size: few
CDR3 DNA: TGTGCCAGCGCGCCCCGGGACAGGGGCAATGAGCAGTTCTTC
CDR3 protein: CASAPRDRGNEQFF

D gene: NA
V gene: TRBV5-1
J gene: TRBJ2-5
clone size: NA
CDR3 DNA: TGCGCCAGCAGCTTGGAGGGTCCGGAGACCCAGTACTTC
CDR3 protein: CASSLEGPETQYF

D gene: TRBD2
V gene: TRBV30
J gene: TRBJ2-1
clone size: NA
CDR3 DNA: TGTGCCTGTAATAGACTAGCGGACAATGAGCAGTTCTTC
CDR3 protein: CACNRLADNEQFF

D gene: TRBD2
V gene: TRBV29-1
J gene: TRBJ2-3
clone size: NA
CDR3 DNA: TGCAGCGTCCCCGGACTAGCGGACCTCCTCTTAAGCACAGATACGCAGTATTTT
CDR3 protein: CSVPGLADLLLSTDTQYF

D gene: TRBD2
V gene: TRBV7-9
J gene: TRBJ2-7
clone size: NA
CDR3 DNA: TGTGCCAGCAGCTCCAGCGGGGCAAGCTCCTACGAGCAGTACTTC
CDR3 protein: CASSSSGASSYEQYF

D gene: NA
V gene: TRBV20-1
J gene: TRBJ1-1
clone size: few
CDR3 DNA: TGCAGTGCTAGCGGGGACGGAGCTTTCTTT
CDR3 protein: CSASGDGAFF